These 9 T cell receptor beta chains came from one sample sequenced in a study of identical twins. Each CDR3 protein gets one entry after TCRdb re-called the 5' RACE reads with MiXCR. The table shows approximately 230,000 distinct CDR3 sequences, with about an eighth occurring only once. Sequenced material: memory (CD45RO+) T cells sorted from blood. The receptor set was obtained from a woman aged 18-29 years in good health.

This clonotype was seen ten or more times. J is TRBJ1-6 and V is TRBV7-2, with D uncertain. This CDR3 spans 11 amino acids. Germline CDR1 reads SGHTA; CDR2 reads FQGNSA. V was clipped by 1 base and J by 8 bases, with 0 bases between them. The CDR3 region is CASSLDSPLHF. CDR3 DNA: TGTGCCAGCAGCTTAGATTCACCCCTCCACTTT.

The rearrangement links TRBV10-3 to TRBJ2-1, with a tentative D call TRBD1 (5 bases). In germline, CDR1 is ENHRY, CDR2 SYGVKD. There are 14 residues in the CDR3. Trimming left V 2 bases short and J 10 bases short, with 15 bases between. The CDR3 DNA reads as TGTGCCATCAGTGAGCCCGATACAGGTAACGAGCAGTTCTTC. It codes for CAISEPDTGNEQFF.

In regard to this clonotype: The CDR3 carries no conserved terminal phenylalanine or tryptophan, so it likely arises from a read error. The DNA is left out, because the CDR3 cannot be placed on it with certainty; the CDR3 is given as TCRdb lists it. V gene TRBV7-2 combines with J gene TRBJ2-7. Germline CDR1 SGHTA, CDR2 FQGNSA. With termini counted, the CDR3 has 8 amino acids. CDR3 protein: CASSPTRG.

The rearrangement uses TRBV6-2 or TRBV6-3 and TRBJ1-4; D gene uncertain. The CDR3 has 20 amino acids. Deletions cut 4 bases from V and 0 bases from J, with 24 bases between. Germline CDR1 is MNHEY and CDR2 is SVGEGT. Written as DNA, the CDR3 is TGTGCCAGCAGTTTCCCCCGCCGGCGCACCCCTTTTGCAACTAATGAAAAACTGTTTTTT. Translated, it gives CASSFPRRRTPFATNEKLFF.

This clonotype came up many times. The gene calls are TRBV12-3 or TRBV12-4 and TRBJ2-5, with 11 bases that match TRBD2. Unmatched junction bases numbered 6, after V lost 4 bases and J lost 5 bases. The CDR3 is 15 residues long. The CDR3 loop is CASSSRTSGSETQYF. CDR3 bases: TGTGCCAGCAGTTCTCGGACTAGCGGGTCCGAGACCCAGTACTTC.

This clonotype was seen only a few times. The V call is TRBV30, the J call TRBJ2-1; the match to TRBD2 covers 9 bases. Trimming at V came to 3 bases and at J to 10 bases, leaving 10 bases not matched to a gene. CDR1 GTSNPN and CDR2 SVGIG come from the germline V gene (reference sequence). There are 14 residues in the CDR3. Here the CDR3 DNA reads TGTGCCTGGAGCGGGACTAGCTTTTTGAGGGAGCAGTTCTTC. It translates to CAWSGTSFLREQFF.

This chain joins TRBV4-2 and TRBJ2-1; 10 positions agree with TRBD2. This CDR3 comprises 15 residues. Unmatched junction bases numbered 2, after V lost 0 bases and J lost 6 bases. Germline CDR1 is LGHNA and CDR2 is YNFKEQ. CDR3 region: CASSQDRLAGNEQFF. In DNA, the CDR3 is TGTGCCAGCAGCCAAGATCGACTAGCGGGCAATGAGCAGTTCTTC.

This clonotype was seen a few times. The rearrangement links TRBV20-1 to TRBJ2-1; D unclear. Trimming pared 3 bases from V and 6 bases from J, leaving 9 bases between. Looked up from germline, CDR1 is DFQATT and CDR2 is SNEGSKA (reference sequence). The CDR3 covers 12 residues. The CDR3: CSASLDSNEQFF. CDR3 sequence (DNA): TGCAGTGCTAGCCTCGATTCCAATGAGCAGTTCTTC.

The CDR3 DNA sequence: TGTGAGCCGAAGGGTGTCTCTGGGGCCAACGTCCTGACTTTC. Translation gives CEPKGVSGANVLTF. The chain is built from TRBV3-1 and TRBJ2-6; D gene uncertain. The CDR3 runs to 14 residues. CDR1 is LGHDT and CDR2 is YNNKEL in the germline V gene (reference sequence). Full variable domain (remainder filled in from reference TRBV3-1 and TRBJ2-6): DTAVSQTPKYLVTQMGNDKSIKCEQNLGHDTMYWYKQDSKKFLKIMFSYNNKELIINETVPNRFSPKSPDKAHLNLHINSLELGDSAVYFCEPKGVSGANVLTFGAGSRLTVL.